The 13 T cell receptor beta chains listed next were all sequenced from one sample in a study of blood T cell repertoires in COVID-19. TCRdb's copy holds only in-frame clones and misses some; the assay was immunoSEQ multiplex PCR. The sample consists of around 160,000 clones, 80% of them appearing once. The sequencing input was PBMCs or T cells enriched from blood (not recorded which). These receptors came from a man aged 35 to 55 who had recovered from COVID-19.

The chain joins TRBV30 to TRBJ1-6; no firm D call. V lost 4 bases and J 3 bases, leaving 7 bases between the germline ends. The CDR3 contains 13 residues. In germline, CDR1 is GTSNPN, CDR2 SVGIG (reference sequence). The CDR3 here is CAWNANYNSPLHF. The CDR3 DNA reads as TGTGCCTGGAATGCGAACTATAATTCACCCCTCCACTTT. Drawing the rest from reference TRBV30 and TRBJ1-6, the complete variable domain is SQTIHQWPATLVQPVGSPLSLECTVEGTSNPNLYWYRQAAGRGLQLLFYSVGIGQISSEVPQNLSASRPQDRQFILSSKKLLLSDSGFYLCAWNANYNSPLHFGNGTRLTVT.

The gene calls are TRBV5-1 and TRBJ1-2; TRBD1 is a possible D gene (5 bases). The length of the CDR3 is 14 residues. Germline assignment: CDR1 SGHRS and CDR2 YFSETQ. V was cut by 1 base and J by 6 bases, with 13 bases left in between. CDR3 protein: CASSLSGPPDGYTF. The DNA of the CDR3 is TGCGCCAGCAGCTTGTCAGGGCCCCCCGATGGCTACACCTTC.

The gene calls are TRBV5-6 and TRBJ1-6; D unresolved. This CDR3 comprises 19 residues. The V end lost 1 base, the J end lost 8 bases, and 25 bases lay between the germline ends. Germline V gene sequence: CDR1 SGHDT, CDR2 YYEEEE. The DNA for the CDR3 is TGTGCCAGCAGCTTGTTGTTGGGTCGATCGCGGAACCGGGATTCACCCCTCCACTTT. This gives the protein CASSLLLGRSRNRDSPLHF. The full variable domain, its missing parts supplied by reference TRBV5-6 and TRBJ1-6, is DAGVTQSPTHLIKTRGQQVTLRCSPKSGHDTVSWYQQALGQGPQFIFQYYEEEERQRGNFPDRFSGHQFPNYSSELNVNALLLGDSALYLCASSLLLGRSRNRDSPLHFGNGTRLTVT.

The chain recombines TRBV19 with TRBJ1-5, with D possibly matching TRBD1 (5 bases). V lost 0 bases, J lost 2 bases, and 11 bases lay in between. CDR3 length equals 16 residues. In germline, CDR1 is LNHDA, CDR2 SQIVND (reference sequence). In DNA, the CDR3 is TGTGCCAGTAGTATAGAGGGGGGGTTGCGCAATCAGCCCCAGCATTTT. It encodes CASSIEGGLRNQPQHF. Full variable domain (rest looked up from reference TRBV19 and TRBJ1-5): DGGITQSPKYLFRKEGQNVTLSCEQNLNHDAMYWYRQDPGQGLRLIYYSQIVNDFQKGDIAEGYSVSREKKESFPLTVTSAQKNPTAFYLCASSIEGGLRNQPQHFGDGTRLSIL.

The V call is TRBV14, the J call TRBJ2-7; D perhaps matches TRBD1 (6 bases). V shed 2 bases and J shed 1 base, with 12 bases lying between them. This CDR3 has 15 amino acids. Germline V gene sequence: CDR1 SGHDN, CDR2 FVKESK. This chain's CDR3 is CASSQTNRASYEQYF. The CDR3 bases are TGTGCCAGCAGCCAAACCAACAGGGCTTCCTACGAGCAGTACTTC.

The gene calls are TRBV7-9 and TRBJ2-6; a weak D match, TRBD1 (6 bases). CDR3 length: 19 residues. Trimming pared 1 base from V and 0 bases from J, leaving 16 bases between. Looked up from germline, CDR1 is SEHNR and CDR2 is FQNEAQ (reference sequence). CDR3 nucleotides: TGTGCCAGCAGCTTAGGTCTCGGACAGCCCGACTCTGGGGCCAACGTCCTGACTTTC. Protein product: CASSLGLGQPDSGANVLTF.

This clone was found a few times. The CDR3 bases are TGTGCCAGCAGCTTATTCTCTAGGGCAGGGTCCCACAATGAGCAGTTCTTC. Its protein product is CASSLFSRAGSHNEQFF. V gene TRBV11-3 combines with J gene TRBJ2-1; the D gene is possibly TRBD1 (5 bases). The germline V gene encodes CDR1 SGHNT and CDR2 YENEEA. The CDR3 is made up of 17 amino acids. Trimming cost V 2 bases and J 5 bases, with 19 bases left between them.

This rearrangement joins TRBV19 to TRBJ2-2, with TRBD1 identical over 11 bases. Trimming removed 6 bases from V and 4 bases from J; junction bases left unmatched: 4. Per the germline V gene, CDR1 is LNHDA and CDR2 is SQIVND (reference sequence). The CDR3 runs to 15 residues. The CDR3 DNA reads as TGTGCCAGTAGCTCCGGGACAGGGGGCACCGGGGAGCTGTTTTTT. It codes for CASSSGTGGTGELFF. Drawing the rest from reference TRBV19 and TRBJ2-2, the complete variable domain is DGGITQSPKYLFRKEGQNVTLSCEQNLNHDAMYWYRQDPGQGLRLIYYSQIVNDFQKGDIAEGYSVSREKKESFPLTVTSAQKNPTAFYLCASSSGTGGTGELFFGEGSRLTVL.

The V gene is TRBV3-1 (or the pseudogene TRBV3-2), the J gene TRBJ2-5, with 9 bases identical to TRBD2. Germline V gene sequence: CDR1 LGHDT, CDR2 YNNKEL (reference sequence). The CDR3 covers 17 residues. V shed 3 bases, J shed 4 bases, and the junction held 12 bases outside the gene matches. The CDR3 DNA is TGTGCCAGCAGCCATTTTAGCGGGGGAGTGGATGGAGAGACCCAGTACTTC. Translating it yields CASSHFSGGVDGETQYF.

The J gene is TRBJ1-2, the V gene TRBV5-1, with a possible D match to TRBD1 (6 bases). The CDR3 runs 14 residues. Per germline, CDR1 SGHRS and CDR2 YFSETQ. Trimming took 4 bases from V and 4 from J, leaving 14 bases between them. This chain's CDR3 is CASSAKGEGYGYTF. The CDR3 nucleotides read TGCGCCAGCAGCGCAAAGGGGGAGGGCTATGGCTACACCTTC.

The V and J genes are TRBV6-5 and TRBJ1-5, with 8 bases lining up with TRBD1. V shed 2 bases, J shed 5 bases, and the junction held 8 bases outside the gene matches. Looked up from germline, CDR1 is MNHEY and CDR2 is SVGAGI. This CDR3 comprises 16 residues. CDR3 bases: TGTGCCAGCAGTTACGATCGACAGGGGATCCATCAGCCCCAGCATTTT. This translates into CASSYDRQGIHQPQHF.

This chain connects TRBV5-1 to TRBJ1-5; D is possibly TRBD1 (6 bases). Germline CDR1 reads SGHRS; CDR2 reads YFSETQ. The CDR3 has 18 residues. The V and J ends lost 4 bases and 2 bases respectively, with 22 bases between them. CDR3 sequence reads: CASSHGRDILWRNQPQHF. The CDR3 DNA reads as TGCGCCAGCAGCCATGGCCGGGACATCCTTTGGCGCAATCAGCCCCAGCATTTT.

This chain uses TRBV9 with TRBJ1-6; 7 bases are shared with TRBD1. This CDR3 spans 15 amino acids. CDR1 is SGDLS and CDR2 is YYNGEE in the germline V gene. J gave up 7 bases and V 4 bases, and 8 bases lay outside the gene matches. CDR3: CASSNRQGSNSPLHF. The CDR3 region has the DNA TGTGCCAGCAGCAACCGACAGGGTAGCAATTCACCCCTCCACTTT.